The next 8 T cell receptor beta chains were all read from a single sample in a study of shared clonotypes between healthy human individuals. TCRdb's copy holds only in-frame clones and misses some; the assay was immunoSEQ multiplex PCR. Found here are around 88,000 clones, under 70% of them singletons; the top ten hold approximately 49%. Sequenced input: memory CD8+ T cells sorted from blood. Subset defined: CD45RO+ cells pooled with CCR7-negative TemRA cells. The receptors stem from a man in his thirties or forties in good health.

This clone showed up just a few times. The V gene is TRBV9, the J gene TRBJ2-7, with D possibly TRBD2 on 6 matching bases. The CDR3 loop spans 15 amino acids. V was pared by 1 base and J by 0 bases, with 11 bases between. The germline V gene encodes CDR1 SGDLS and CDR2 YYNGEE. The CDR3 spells CASSVSSGSSYEQYF. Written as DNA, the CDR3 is TGTGCCAGCAGCGTAAGTAGCGGTTCCTCCTACGAGCAGTACTTC.

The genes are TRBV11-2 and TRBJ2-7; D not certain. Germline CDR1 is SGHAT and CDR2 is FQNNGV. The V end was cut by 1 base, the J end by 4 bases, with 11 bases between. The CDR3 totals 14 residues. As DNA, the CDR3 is TGTGCCAGCAGCTTAGTCGGCAACAAGTACGAGCAGTACTTC. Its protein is CASSLVGNKYEQYF.

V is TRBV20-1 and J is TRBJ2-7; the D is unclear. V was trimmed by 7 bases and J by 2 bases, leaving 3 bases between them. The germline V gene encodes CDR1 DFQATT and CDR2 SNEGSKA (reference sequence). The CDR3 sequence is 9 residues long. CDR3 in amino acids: CSGAYEQYF. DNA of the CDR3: TGCAGTGGGGCCTACGAGCAGTACTTC.

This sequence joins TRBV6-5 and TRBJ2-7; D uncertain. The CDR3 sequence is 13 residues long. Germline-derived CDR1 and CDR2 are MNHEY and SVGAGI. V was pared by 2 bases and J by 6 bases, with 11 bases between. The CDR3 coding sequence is TGTGCCAGCAGTTACCTAGGGAATGGCGAGCAGTACTTC. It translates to CASSYLGNGEQYF.

The CDR3 region is CASSLDGQLSEPQHF. CDR3 nucleotides: TGTGCCAGCAGCCTGGACGGCCAGTTATCAGAGCCCCAGCATTTT. The J gene is TRBJ1-5, the V gene TRBV11-2; D uncertain. The germline CDR1 and CDR2 sequences are SGHAT and FQNNGV. The CDR3 loop spans 15 amino acids. V was shortened by 5 bases and J by 8 bases, with 19 bases between the two germline ends.

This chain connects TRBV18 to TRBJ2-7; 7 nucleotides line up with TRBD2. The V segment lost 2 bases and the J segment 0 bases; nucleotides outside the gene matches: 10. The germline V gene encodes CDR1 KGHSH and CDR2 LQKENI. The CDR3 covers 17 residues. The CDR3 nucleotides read TGTGCCAGCTCACCATCGACGGGCGGGACTAACTCCTACGAGCAGTACTTC. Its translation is CASSPSTGGTNSYEQYF.

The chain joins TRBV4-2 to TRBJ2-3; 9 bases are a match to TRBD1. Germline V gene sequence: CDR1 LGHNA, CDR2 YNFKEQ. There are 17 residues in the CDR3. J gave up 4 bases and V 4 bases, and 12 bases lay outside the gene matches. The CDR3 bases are TGTGCCAGCAGCCGAAAGGGACAGGGTTTTCTCGCAGATACGCAGTATTTT. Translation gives CASSRKGQGFLADTQYF.

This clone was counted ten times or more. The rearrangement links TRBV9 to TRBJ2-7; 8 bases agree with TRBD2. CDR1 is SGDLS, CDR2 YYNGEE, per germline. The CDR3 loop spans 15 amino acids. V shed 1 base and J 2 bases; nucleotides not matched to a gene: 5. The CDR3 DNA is TGTGCCAGCAGCGTATCCGGGACTAGAACCTACGAGCAGTACTTC. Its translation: CASSVSGTRTYEQYF.